This note documents a single TCR beta chain sequence. Methods used by the authors: From reference gene primer amplification, estimates of nucleated cell counts were derived. Assay: immunoSEQ multiplex PCR; the TCRdb copy retains only in-frame clones and omits some. V, J and clone size derive from that table, while D and trimming were established from the DNA sequence. The sample consists of around 180,000 clones, around 87% of them appearing once. The sample originates from a study of blood T cell repertoires in COVID-19. Study context: Samples came from the United States, Italy and Spain, spanning acute and convalescent COVID-19.

V dropped 0 bases and J dropped 1 base, with 10 bases sitting between them. The CDR3 is made up of 15 amino acids. Germline values: CDR1 LGHDT, CDR2 YNNKEL (reference sequence). The TCR was taken from a man in his forties with active or convalescent COVID-19. This chain connects TRBV3-1 (or the pseudogene TRBV3-2) to TRBJ2-7; D is perhaps TRBD1 (6 bases). The sample taken for sequencing was peripheral blood. CDR3 sequence reads: CASSQEQGFSYEQYF. The DNA for the CDR3 is TGTGCCAGCAGCCAAGAACAGGGATTTTCCTACGAGCAGTACTTC.